Detailed here is one T cell receptor beta chain. What it binds is not known. The entry originates in a study of cytomegalovirus exposure and HLA in healthy donors. Study-level points and caveats: Despite most TCR sequences being rare, some public TCRs occurred in many donors. One later analysis reportedly identified an Asian-associated ancestry cluster that showed fewer N-insertions than the 666-donor mean.

The ends lost 3 bases at V and 5 bases at J; junction bases unmatched: 7. This CDR3 has 18 amino acids. The germline V gene has CDR1 SGDLS and CDR2 YYNGEE. The PCR employed 60 Vbeta primers together with 13 Jbeta primers. Per the original methods: About 10 million of 80 million or so unique TCR beta chains were shared, per a later count. Repertoires were generated with immunoSEQ multiplex PCR, while TCRdb's copy carries only in-frame clones and drops some. V and J calls and clone size are given by that table; D and trimming were obtained from the DNA. The repertoire holds around 170,000 clones, with about 78% as singletons.

The chain uses TRBV9 and TRBJ2-2, with TRBD2 matching 16 bases. The clonotype was recovered from a man aged 40-50 years in good health and CMV-seronegative. Sequencing was carried out using PBMCs. CDR3 amino acids: CASSAYPGLAGGTGELFF. As DNA, the CDR3 is TGTGCCAGCAGCGCTTATCCGGGACTAGCGGGAGGGACCGGGGAGCTGTTTTTT.